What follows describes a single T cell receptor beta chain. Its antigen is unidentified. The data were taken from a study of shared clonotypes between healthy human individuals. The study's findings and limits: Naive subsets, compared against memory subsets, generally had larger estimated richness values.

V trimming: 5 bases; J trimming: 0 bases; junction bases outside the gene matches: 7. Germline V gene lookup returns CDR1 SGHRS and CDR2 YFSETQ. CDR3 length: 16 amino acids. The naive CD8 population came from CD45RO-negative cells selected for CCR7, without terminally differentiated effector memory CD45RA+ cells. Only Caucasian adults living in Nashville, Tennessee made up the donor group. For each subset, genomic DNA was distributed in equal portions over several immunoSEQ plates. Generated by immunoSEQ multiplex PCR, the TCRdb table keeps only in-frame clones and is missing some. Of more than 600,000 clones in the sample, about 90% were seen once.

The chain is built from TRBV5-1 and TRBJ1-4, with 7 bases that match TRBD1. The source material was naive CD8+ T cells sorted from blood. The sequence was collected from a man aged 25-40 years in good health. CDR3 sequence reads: CASREEQGATNEKLFF. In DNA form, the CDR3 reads TGCGCCAGCAGAGAGGAGCAGGGGGCAACTAATGAAAAACTGTTTTTT.